This T cell receptor (beta chain) was profiled in a study of cytomegalovirus exposure and HLA in healthy donors. V lost 4 bases to trimming and J lost 9 bases; unmatched junction nucleotides: 9. Germline lookup yields CDR1 LGHNT and CDR2 FRNRAP. This CDR3 comprises 17 residues. Vbeta (60) and Jbeta (13) primers were used in the PCR. Assay: immunoSEQ multiplex PCR; the TCRdb copy retains only in-frame clones and omits some. The data show 150,000 to 200,000 clones, roughly two thirds seen once. Sample: PBMCs. The origin of this receptor is a woman younger than 35 in good health and CMV-seropositive. The chain links TRBV12-5 to TRBJ2-1, with 16 nucleotides matching TRBD2. CDR3 sequence: CASGSGTSGGADSEQFF. CDR3 in DNA: TGTGCTAGTGGTTCCGGGACTAGCGGGGGGGCTGACAGTGAGCAGTTCTTC.